This T cell receptor beta chain is drawn from a study of vaccination and CD4 T cells after COVID-19. An Oncomine TCR Beta short-read assay was used to sequence the DNA from cultured CD4+ T cells. TCRdb reprocessed the PCR reads with MiXCR, giving one entry per CDR3 protein. The sample records 2,500 to 4,000 distinct CDR3 sequences, more than 20% being singletons. The treatment is: roughly ten-day PBMC culture with coronavirus spike peptide pools or control peptides (ViraFEST assay). Germline-derived CDR1 and CDR2 are SGHTA and FQGNSA. V lost 5 bases, J lost 4 bases, and 3 bases stayed unmatched. The CDR3 loop spans 13 amino acids. This clonotype was observed a handful of times. Its antigen remains unidentified.

The sequencing here drew on CD4+ T cells from blood, cultured in vitro, taken after SARS-CoV-2 vaccination. The chain has TRBV7-2 and TRBJ1-1; 8 positions match TRBD1. This receptor was taken from a human donor who had recovered from COVID-19. The CDR3: CASSRTGGTEAFF. The CDR3 bases are TGTGCCAGCAGCCGTACAGGGGGCACTGAAGCTTTCTTT.